These 20 T cell receptor beta chains were sequenced from one sample in a study of response to subunit inactivated influenza vaccine. TCRdb re-called the RT-PCR reads through MiXCR, storing one row per CDR3 protein. In the table there are 630,000 or so distinct CDR3 sequences, 15% to 19% of which are singletons. Sequencing used PBMCs from blood, obtained 11 to 12 days after vaccination. The receptors originated from a middle-aged man who received an inactivated influenza vaccine.

This clonotype was seen at least ten times. The V call is TRBV9, the J call TRBJ2-3, with D unresolved. Per germline, CDR1 SGDLS and CDR2 YYNGEE. The CDR3 is 13 residues long. The germline V and J ends were trimmed by 4 bases and 2 bases, with 8 bases remaining between them. CDR3 in DNA: TGTGCCAGCAGCCCCTCGATCACAGATACGCAGTATTTT. Its protein product is CASSPSITDTQYF.

This clonotype was counted between two and nine times. The rearrangement uses TRBV3-1 and TRBJ2-1; no firm D call. This CDR3 region has 14 residues. The germline CDR1 and CDR2 sequences are LGHDT and YNNKEL (reference sequence). V gave up 4 bases and J gave up 5 bases, with 12 bases separating them. DNA for the CDR3: TGTGCCAGCAGCCCCCTGTCCTCAAACAATGAGCAGTTCTTC. Translated, it gives CASSPLSSNNEQFF.

This clonotype has just a few counts. The chain carries TRBV20-1 and TRBJ2-1; 9 nucleotides line up with TRBD2. The CDR3 runs to 15 residues. With V trimmed by 0 bases and J by 8 bases, 8 bases remained unmatched. CDR1 and CDR2 from the germline V gene are DFQATT and SNEGSKA (reference sequence). CDR3 bases: TGCAGTGCTAGAGATTGGTTAGCGGGAGTGGATGAGCAGTTCTTC. Translation gives CSARDWLAGVDEQFF.

This clonotype was observed a few times. The chain uses TRBV14 and TRBJ2-1; D gene ambiguous. V lost 0 bases to trimming and J lost 3 bases, with 18 bases between them. CDR3 length: 18 amino acids. Germline values: CDR1 SGHDN, CDR2 FVKESK. CDR3 loop: CASSQDGVSSRYYNEQFF. As DNA, the CDR3 is TGTGCCAGCAGCCAAGATGGCGTGTCTAGTCGTTACTACAATGAGCAGTTCTTC.

This clonotype was seen more than once but under ten times. The chain links TRBV6-5 to TRBJ2-2; 7 nucleotides agree with TRBD1. V lost 2 bases and J lost 0; bases outside the gene matches: 12. The CDR3 spans 19 residues. CDR1 and CDR2 from the germline V gene are MNHEY and SVGAGI. This chain's CDR3 is CASSYLPLTGTTNTGELFF. DNA of the CDR3: TGTGCCAGCAGTTACCTTCCTCTGACAGGGACAACGAACACCGGGGAGCTGTTTTTT.

The V call is TRBV29-1, the J call TRBJ2-5, with D possibly being TRBD1 (6 bases). The CDR3 totals 14 residues. Per the germline V gene, CDR1 is SQVTM and CDR2 is ANQGSEA. The V and J ends lost 6 bases and 5 bases respectively, with 19 bases between them. The CDR3, as DNA: TGCAGCGTCGCCCACAGGGTGGTTGGGGAGACCCAGTACTTC. Translating gives CSVAHRVVGETQYF.

To note about this clonotype: A much more abundant neighbour one base away suggests this may be a read error. This chain joins TRBV5-1 and TRBJ1-4; D is possibly TRBD1 (5 bases). Germline values: CDR1 SGHRS, CDR2 YFSETQ. The V and J ends lost 4 bases and 7 bases respectively, with 11 bases between them. The CDR3 sequence is 13 residues long. This CDR3 is CASSPYQGEKLFF. As DNA, the CDR3 is TGCGCCAGCAGCCCCTATCAGGGTGAAAAACTGTTTTTT.

The rearrangement uses TRBV4-3 and TRBJ2-2, with 7 bases matching TRBD1. Unmatched junction bases numbered 11, after V lost 3 bases and J lost 7 bases. Germline values: CDR1 LGHNA, CDR2 YSLEER. This CDR3 has 16 residues. In nucleotides, the CDR3 is TGCGCCAGCAGCCAGAAGACAGGGATGATGGACGGGGAGCTGTTTTTT. Protein sequence: CASSQKTGMMDGELFF.

The genes are TRBV5-5 and TRBJ1-4; weak D call: TRBD1 (5 bases). CDR3 length: 14 amino acids. The germline gives CDR1 SGHKS, CDR2 YYEKEE (reference sequence). V lost 5 bases and J 6 bases, leaving 14 bases between the germline ends. Here the CDR3 DNA reads TGTGCCAGCAGTCCCGGGACCCCCGATGAAAAACTGTTTTTT. Translating gives CASSPGTPDEKLFF.

In this sample, this clonotype turned up a few times. The chain combines TRBV20-1 with TRBJ1-6; the D is unclear. Trimming removed 0 bases from V and 14 bases from J, with 8 bases in between. CDR3 length: 11 amino acids. Germline CDR1 and CDR2: DFQATT and SNEGSKA (reference sequence). CDR3 protein: CSARDFPALHF. In nucleotides, the CDR3 is TGCAGTGCTAGAGATTTCCCCGCCCTCCACTTT.

This clonotype was seen more than once but under ten times. CDR3 bases: TGCGCCAGCAGCCAAGGTGTGGCCCGCACAGATACGCAGTATTTT. Residues: CASSQGVARTDTQYF. The chain recombines TRBV4-3 with TRBJ2-3, with D hard to call. V gave up 1 base and J gave up 1 base, with 9 bases separating them. The CDR3 length is 15 residues. Germline V gives CDR1 LGHNA, CDR2 YSLEER.

The CDR3 DNA reads TGTGCCAGCAGCTCCTCGACTAGCGGGGGTTATGAGACCCAGTACTTC. Protein: CASSSSTSGGYETQYF. V is TRBV7-2 and J is TRBJ2-5; 12 bases align to TRBD2. Germline CDR1 and CDR2: SGHTA and FQGNSA. The CDR3 consists of 16 residues. The ends lost 4 bases at V and 5 bases at J; junction bases unmatched: 8.

The chain employs TRBV6-1 and TRBJ2-7, with D unclear. This CDR3 is built from 15 residues. V shed 4 bases and J shed 2 bases, with 15 bases lying between them. CDR1 MNHNS and CDR2 SASEGT come from the germline V gene. CDR3 bases: TGTGCCAGCAGTGGGGGTCCTGAAAGCCCCTACGAGCAGTACTTC. Encoded protein: CASSGGPESPYEQYF.

The gene calls are TRBV9 and TRBJ2-1; perhaps TRBD1 as D (7 bases). Trimming cost V 4 bases and J 4 bases, with 18 bases left between them. The V gene's germline CDR1 is SGDLS and CDR2 YYNGEE. This CDR3 comprises 16 residues. The CDR3 region has the DNA TGTGCCAGCAGCCCCGGGGACAGCGGAGGGTACAATGAGCAGTTCTTC. It specifies CASSPGDSGGYNEQFF.

The chain employs TRBV20-1 and TRBJ2-7; tentative D call: TRBD2 (5 bases). V lost 1 base to trimming and J lost 7 bases, with 17 bases between them. The CDR3 loop spans 14 amino acids. CDR1 and CDR2 from the germline V gene are DFQATT and SNEGSKA (reference sequence). CDR3 loop: CSARGGPPPGEQYF. CDR3 coding DNA: TGCAGTGCTAGAGGAGGGCCTCCACCGGGAGAGCAGTACTTC.

This clonotype has only a few counts. J is TRBJ2-3 and V is TRBV20-1; the D is unclear. Germline V lookup: CDR1 DFQATT, CDR2 SNEGSKA (reference sequence). This CDR3 region has 15 residues. With 0 bases removed from V and 2 bases from J, the gap between germline ends came to 12 bases. Here the CDR3 reads CSARDIEDFTDTQYF. In DNA, the CDR3 is TGCAGTGCTAGAGATATAGAGGATTTCACAGATACGCAGTATTTT.

The chain has TRBV29-1 and TRBJ2-7; 9 bases fit TRBD1. Germline V lookup: CDR1 SQVTM, CDR2 ANQGSEA. The CDR3 consists of 16 residues. The trim removed 5 bases at V and 2 bases at J, leaving 13 bases unmatched. CDR3 region: CSVTTVWGTGTYEQYF. Here the CDR3 DNA reads TGCAGCGTTACAACCGTTTGGGGGACAGGGACCTACGAGCAGTACTTC.

The V call is TRBV15, the J call TRBJ1-5; no definite D call. Germline lookup yields CDR1 LNHNV and CDR2 YYDKDF (reference sequence). The V end lost 0 bases, the J end lost 7 bases, and 7 bases lay between the germline ends. The CDR3 spans 13 residues. The CDR3 DNA sequence: TGTGCCACCAGCAGAGATCAAGGACAGCCCCAGCATTTT. Translating it yields CATSRDQGQPQHF.

This clonotype was detected ten times or more. V and J are TRBV28 and TRBJ1-2; 7 bases fit TRBD1. V lost 7 bases and J lost 3; bases outside the gene matches: 11. The CDR3 is 15 residues long. Germline CDR1 MDHEN, CDR2 SYDVKM. The CDR3 sequence is CASKLRAQGYYGYTF. The CDR3 DNA is TGTGCCAGCAAACTACGGGCACAGGGGTACTATGGCTACACCTTC.

DNA for the CDR3: TGTGCCAGCAGCTTAGGGGTGGGGGGAAGACAAGAGACCCAGTACTTC. Its protein product is CASSLGVGGRQETQYF. The chain has TRBV7-2 and TRBJ2-5; TRBD2 might be the D (6 bases). The CDR3 has 16 residues. Between the trimmed V and J ends, which lost 1 base and 2 bases, there was a span of 14 bases. Germline CDR1 SGHTA, CDR2 FQGNSA.